What follows describes a single T cell receptor beta chain. This clone may be a read error of a much larger clone one base away. The record originates from a study of T cells after yellow fever vaccination. TCRdb recomputed calls from the 5' RACE reads with MiXCR, one row per CDR3 protein. The data show a few hundred thousand distinct CDR3 sequences, with approximately 4.2% seen just once and about 24% held by the top ten. Germline CDR1 SGHDT, CDR2 YYEEEE. The CDR3 contains 15 residues. The starting material was PBMCs, obtained 5 days after the yellow fever booster vaccination. The TCR comes from a man aged 18 to 29 who received the YFV17D yellow fever vaccine. The gene calls are TRBV5-6 and TRBJ2-2; D perhaps matches TRBD1 (7 bases). This CDR3 is CASCLEGAVTGELFF. CDR3 in DNA: TGTGCCAGCTGCTTGGAGGGGGCAGTCACCGGGGAGCTGTTTTTT.